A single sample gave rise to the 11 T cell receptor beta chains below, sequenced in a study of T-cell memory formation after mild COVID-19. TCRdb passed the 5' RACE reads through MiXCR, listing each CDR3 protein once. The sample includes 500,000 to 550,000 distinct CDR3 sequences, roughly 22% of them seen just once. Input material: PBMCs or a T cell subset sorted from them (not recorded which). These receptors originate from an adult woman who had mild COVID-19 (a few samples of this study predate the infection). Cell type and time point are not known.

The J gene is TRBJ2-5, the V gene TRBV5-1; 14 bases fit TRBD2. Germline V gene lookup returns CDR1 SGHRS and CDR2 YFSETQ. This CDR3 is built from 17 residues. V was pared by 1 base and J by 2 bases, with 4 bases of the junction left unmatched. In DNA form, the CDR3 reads TGCGCCAGCAGCTTGACAGGACTAGCGGGGGGACAAGAGACCCAGTACTTC. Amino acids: CASSLTGLAGGQETQYF.

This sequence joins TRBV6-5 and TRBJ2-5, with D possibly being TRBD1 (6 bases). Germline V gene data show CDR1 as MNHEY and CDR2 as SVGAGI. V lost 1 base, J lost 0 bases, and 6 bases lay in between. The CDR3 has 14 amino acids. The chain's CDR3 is CASSYWDNQETQYF. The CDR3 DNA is TGTGCCAGCAGTTACTGGGACAACCAAGAGACCCAGTACTTC.

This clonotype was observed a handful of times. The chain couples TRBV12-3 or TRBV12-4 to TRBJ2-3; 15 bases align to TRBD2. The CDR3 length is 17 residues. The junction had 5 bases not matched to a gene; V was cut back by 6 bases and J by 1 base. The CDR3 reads CASRRTSGGAGTDTQYF. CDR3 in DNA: TGTGCCAGCAGAAGGACTAGCGGGGGGGCGGGCACAGATACGCAGTATTTT.

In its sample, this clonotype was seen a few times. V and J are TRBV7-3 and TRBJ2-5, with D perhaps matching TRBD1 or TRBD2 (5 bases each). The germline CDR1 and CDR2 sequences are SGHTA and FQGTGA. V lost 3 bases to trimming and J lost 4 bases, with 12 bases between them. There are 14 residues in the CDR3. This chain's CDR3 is CASSLGTQGETQYF. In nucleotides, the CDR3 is TGTGCCAGCAGCTTGGGGACGCAAGGAGAGACCCAGTACTTC.

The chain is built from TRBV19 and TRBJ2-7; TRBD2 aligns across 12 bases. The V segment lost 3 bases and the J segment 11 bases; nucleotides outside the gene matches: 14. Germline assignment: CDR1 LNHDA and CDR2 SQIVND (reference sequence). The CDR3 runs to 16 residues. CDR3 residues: CASSILWTSGNLGKYF. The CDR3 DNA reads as TGTGCCAGTAGTATCCTCTGGACTAGCGGGAATCTAGGAAAGTACTTC.

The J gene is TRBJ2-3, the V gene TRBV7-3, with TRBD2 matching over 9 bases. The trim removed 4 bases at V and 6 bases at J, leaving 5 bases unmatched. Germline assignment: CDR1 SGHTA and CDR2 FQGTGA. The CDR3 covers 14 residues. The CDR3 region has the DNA TGTGCCAGCAGCTGGCGCGGGGGGGCTGATACGCAGTATTTT. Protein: CASSWRGGADTQYF.

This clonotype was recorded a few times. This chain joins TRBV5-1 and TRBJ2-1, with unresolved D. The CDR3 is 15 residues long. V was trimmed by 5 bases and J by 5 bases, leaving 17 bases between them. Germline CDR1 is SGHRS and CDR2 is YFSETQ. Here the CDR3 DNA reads TGCGCCAGCAGGCCCACCGGATTCCCCCACAATGAGCAGTTCTTC. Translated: CASRPTGFPHNEQFF. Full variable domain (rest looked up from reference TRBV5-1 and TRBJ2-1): KAGVTQTPRYLIKTRGQQVTLSCSPISGHRSVSWYQQTPGQGLQFLFEYFSETQRNKGNFPGRFSGRQFSNSRSEMNVSTLELGDSALYLCASRPTGFPHNEQFFGPGTRLTVL.

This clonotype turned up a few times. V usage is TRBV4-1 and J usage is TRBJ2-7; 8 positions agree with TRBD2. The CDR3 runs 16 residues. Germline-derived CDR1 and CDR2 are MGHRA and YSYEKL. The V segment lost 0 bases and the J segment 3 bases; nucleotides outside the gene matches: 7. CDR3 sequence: CASSQEPGGQVYEQYF. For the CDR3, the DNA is TGCGCCAGCAGCCAAGAACCGGGGGGGCAGGTCTACGAGCAGTACTTC.

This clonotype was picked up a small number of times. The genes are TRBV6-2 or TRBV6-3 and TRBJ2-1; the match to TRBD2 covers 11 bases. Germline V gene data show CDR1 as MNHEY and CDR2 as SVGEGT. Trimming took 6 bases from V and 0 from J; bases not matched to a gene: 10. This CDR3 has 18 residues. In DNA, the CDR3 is TGTGCCAGCAGCTCCCTGACTAGCGGGGTCAGCTCCTACAATGAGCAGTTCTTC. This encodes CASSSLTSGVSSYNEQFF.

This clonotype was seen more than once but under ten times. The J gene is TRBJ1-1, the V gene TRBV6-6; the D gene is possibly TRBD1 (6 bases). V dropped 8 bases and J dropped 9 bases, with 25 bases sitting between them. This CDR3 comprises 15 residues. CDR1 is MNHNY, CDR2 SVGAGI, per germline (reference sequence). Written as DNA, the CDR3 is TGTGCCAGCGGTCGCGAGCTTACAGGGCAGAATCAAGCTTTCTTT. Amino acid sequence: CASGRELTGQNQAFF.

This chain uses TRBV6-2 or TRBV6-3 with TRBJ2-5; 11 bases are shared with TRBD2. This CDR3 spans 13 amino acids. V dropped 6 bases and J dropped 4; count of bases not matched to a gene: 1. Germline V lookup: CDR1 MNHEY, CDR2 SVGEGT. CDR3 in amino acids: CASRLAGVETQYF. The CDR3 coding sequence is TGTGCCAGCAGACTAGCGGGAGTAGAGACCCAGTACTTC.